This T cell receptor (beta chain) was sequenced during a study of T-cell memory formation after mild COVID-19. MiXCR, applied by TCRdb to the 5' RACE reads, yields one record per CDR3 protein. The sample comprises about 210,000 distinct CDR3 sequences, approximately 30% of which are singletons, and 11% rests with the top ten. The CDR3 is made up of 15 amino acids. V dropped 8 bases and J dropped 5; count of bases not matched to a gene: 14. Looked up from germline, CDR1 is SEHNR and CDR2 is FQNEAQ (reference sequence). This chain joins TRBV7-9 and TRBJ2-7, with 8 bases aligning to TRBD2. The clonotype comes from an adult woman who had mild COVID-19 (a few samples of this study predate the infection). Cell type and time point are not known. Sample: PBMCs or a T cell subset sorted from them (not recorded which). CDR3 protein: CASGLRVSGIDEQYF. The CDR3 DNA is TGTGCCAGCGGCCTCCGAGTTAGCGGGATCGACGAGCAGTACTTC.